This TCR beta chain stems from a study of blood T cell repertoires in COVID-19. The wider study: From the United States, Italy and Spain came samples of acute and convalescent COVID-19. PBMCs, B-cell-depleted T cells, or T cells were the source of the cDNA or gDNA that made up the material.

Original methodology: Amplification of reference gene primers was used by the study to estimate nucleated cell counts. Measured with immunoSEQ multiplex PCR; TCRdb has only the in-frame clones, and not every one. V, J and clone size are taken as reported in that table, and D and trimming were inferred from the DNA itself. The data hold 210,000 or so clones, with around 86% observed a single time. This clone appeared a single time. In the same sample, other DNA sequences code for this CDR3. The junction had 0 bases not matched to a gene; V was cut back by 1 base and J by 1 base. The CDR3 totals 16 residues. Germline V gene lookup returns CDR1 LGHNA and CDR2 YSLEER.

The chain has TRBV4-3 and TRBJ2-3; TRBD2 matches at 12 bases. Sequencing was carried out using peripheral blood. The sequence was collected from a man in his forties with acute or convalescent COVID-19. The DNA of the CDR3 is TGCGCCAGCAGCCAAGGACTAGCGGGGGGCACAGATACGCAGTATTTT. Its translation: CASSQGLAGGTDTQYF.